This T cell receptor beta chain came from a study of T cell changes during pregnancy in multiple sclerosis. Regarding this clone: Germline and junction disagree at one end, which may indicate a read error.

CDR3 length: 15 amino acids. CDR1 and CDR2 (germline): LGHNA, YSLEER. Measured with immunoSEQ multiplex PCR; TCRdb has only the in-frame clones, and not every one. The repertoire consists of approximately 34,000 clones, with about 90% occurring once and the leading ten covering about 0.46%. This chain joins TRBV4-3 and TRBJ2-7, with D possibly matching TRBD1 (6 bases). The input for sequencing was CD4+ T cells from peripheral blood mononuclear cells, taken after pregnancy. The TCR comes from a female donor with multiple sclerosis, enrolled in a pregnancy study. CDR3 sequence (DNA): TGCGCCAGCAGTCAAGAGTCCAGGGGCCTCTACGAGCAGTACTTC. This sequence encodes CASSQESRGLYEQYF.